These 2 T cell receptor beta chains were all obtained from the same sample, sequenced in a study of cytomegalovirus exposure and HLA in healthy donors. Sequenced by immunoSEQ multiplex PCR; TCRdb stores in-frame clones only, minus some. The sample includes about 200,000 clones, approximately 78% of them seen just once. The sample comprised PBMCs. The receptors derive from a woman under 40 in good health and CMV-seronegative.

The V gene is TRBV5-4, the J gene TRBJ2-1; 8 nucleotides match TRBD2. The CDR3 runs 14 residues. J lost 5 bases, V lost 6 bases, and 7 bases had no gene match. Germline lookup yields CDR1 SGHNT and CDR2 YYREEE (reference sequence). The chain's CDR3 is CASTPSGGDNEQFF. The CDR3, as DNA: TGTGCCAGCACCCCTTCGGGGGGGGACAATGAGCAGTTCTTC.

The chain is built from TRBV18 and TRBJ1-5; the D gene is possibly TRBD1 (6 bases). Germline loops: CDR1 KGHSH, CDR2 LQKENI. V lost 3 bases and J 0 bases, leaving 12 bases between the germline ends. The CDR3 spans 16 residues. In nucleotides, the CDR3 is TGTGCCAGCTCACCGCCCGGGACAAATAGCAATCAGCCCCAGCATTTT. Protein product: CASSPPGTNSNQPQHF.